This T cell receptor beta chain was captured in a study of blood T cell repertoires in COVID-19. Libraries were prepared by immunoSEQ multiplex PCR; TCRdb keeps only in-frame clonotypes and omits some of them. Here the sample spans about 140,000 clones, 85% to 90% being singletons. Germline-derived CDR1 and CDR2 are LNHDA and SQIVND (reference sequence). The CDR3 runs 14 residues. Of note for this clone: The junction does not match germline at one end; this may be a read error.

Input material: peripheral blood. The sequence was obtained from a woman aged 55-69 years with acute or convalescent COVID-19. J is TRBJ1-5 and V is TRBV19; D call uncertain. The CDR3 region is CASSTGFAAQLQHF. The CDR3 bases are TGTGCCAGTAGTACGGGGTTTGCCGCTCAGCTCCAGCATTTT.